This TCR beta chain was captured by sequencing in a study of T-cell reconstitution after alpha-beta-depleted transplantation in children. Overall study results and limits: Most T-cell counts and diversity one year after the transplant came from T cells that were newly produced. Day-60 TCRbeta diversity that was high in some patients was derived from surviving recipient T cells and thymic progenitors.

Library preparation (for TCRbeta) was performed with unique molecular identifiers. In TCRdb, the PCR reads were re-called with MiXCR into one record per CDR3 protein. Of hundreds of thousands of distinct CDR3 sequences listed, about 16% were seen once; the top ten hold roughly 40%. From germline, CDR1 is SGHVS and CDR2 FQNEAQ. The ends lost 2 bases at V and 6 bases at J; junction bases unmatched: 9. The CDR3 is made up of 16 amino acids. A few counts support this clonotype. Its specificity is unknown. The sequencing used PBMCs, mostly from graft donor cells, collected 360 days after TCRalphabeta/CD19-depleted stem cell transplant. The receptor was isolated from a male patient between 2 and 15 years old who had a stem cell transplant for acute lymphoblastic leukemia, so the T cells may come from the graft donor. This chain uses TRBV7-8 with TRBJ2-2; 7 nucleotides line up with TRBD2. CDR3 protein: CASSLLAGDWAGELFF. DNA for the CDR3: TGTGCCAGCAGCTTACTGGCGGGAGACTGGGCCGGGGAGCTGTTTTTT.